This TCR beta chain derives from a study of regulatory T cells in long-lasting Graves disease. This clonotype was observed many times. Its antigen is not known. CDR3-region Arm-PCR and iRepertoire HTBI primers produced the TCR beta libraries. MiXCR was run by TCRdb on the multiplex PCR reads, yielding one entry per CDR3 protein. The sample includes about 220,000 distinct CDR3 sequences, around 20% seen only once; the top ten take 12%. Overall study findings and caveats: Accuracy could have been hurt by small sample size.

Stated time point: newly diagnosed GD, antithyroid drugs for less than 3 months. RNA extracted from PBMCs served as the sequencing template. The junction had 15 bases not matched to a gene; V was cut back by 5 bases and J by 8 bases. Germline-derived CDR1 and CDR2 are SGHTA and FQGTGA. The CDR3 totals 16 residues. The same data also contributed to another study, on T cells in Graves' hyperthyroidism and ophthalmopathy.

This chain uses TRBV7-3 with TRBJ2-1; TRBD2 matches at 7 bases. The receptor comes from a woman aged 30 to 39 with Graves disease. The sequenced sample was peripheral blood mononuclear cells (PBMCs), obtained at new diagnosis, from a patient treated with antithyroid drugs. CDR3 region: CASSPDRAGVIDEQFF. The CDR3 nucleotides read TGTGCCAGCAGCCCCGATAGGGCGGGGGTGATCGATGAGCAGTTCTTC.